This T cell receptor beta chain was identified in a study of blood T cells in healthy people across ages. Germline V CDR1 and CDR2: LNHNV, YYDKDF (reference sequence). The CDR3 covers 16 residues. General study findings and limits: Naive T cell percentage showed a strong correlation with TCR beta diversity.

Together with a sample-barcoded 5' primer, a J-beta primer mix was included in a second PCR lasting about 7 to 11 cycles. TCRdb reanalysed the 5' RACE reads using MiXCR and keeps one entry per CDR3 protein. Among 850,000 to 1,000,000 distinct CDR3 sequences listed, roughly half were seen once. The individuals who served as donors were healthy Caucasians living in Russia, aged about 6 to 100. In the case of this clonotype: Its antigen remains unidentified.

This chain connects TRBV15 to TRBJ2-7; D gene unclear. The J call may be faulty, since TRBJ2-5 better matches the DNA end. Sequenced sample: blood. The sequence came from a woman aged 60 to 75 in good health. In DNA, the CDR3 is TGTGCCACCAGCAGAGCCCCGAGCTTAGTCGTTGGGACCCAGTACTTC. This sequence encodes CATSRAPSLVVGTQYF.